This T cell receptor beta chain was recorded in a study of blood T cell repertoires in COVID-19. The trim removed 3 bases at V and 6 bases at J, leaving 5 bases unmatched. CDR1 LNHDA and CDR2 SQIVND come from the germline V gene (reference sequence). The CDR3 spans 15 residues. Method: immunoSEQ multiplex PCR; TCRdb's copy keeps in-frame clones and lacks some. The sample lists more than 250,000 clones; about 86% were seen once. This rearrangement joins TRBV19 to TRBJ1-5; 10 bases line up with TRBD1. The TCR sequence derives from a man in his late teens or twenties with active or convalescent COVID-19. What was sequenced was peripheral blood. The CDR3 DNA is TGTGCCAGTAGTATCAAAGGACAGGGGGGTCAGCCCCAGCATTTT. This codes for CASSIKGQGGQPQHF.